This is a list of T cell receptor beta chains from one sample in a study of T cell repertoires in cytomegalovirus infection. These TCRs' antigens remain unknown. Via MiXCR, TCRdb re-called the reads, giving one row per CDR3 protein. This sample carries around 95,000 distinct CDR3 sequences, about 31% of them seen once, and the ten largest clones take less than 75%. Source: CD8+ T cells from cultured PBMCs, taken from culture after CMV antigen stimulation. The receptors derive from a human donor in good health (CMV status not recorded). Some clones in this sample may be carry-over from other donors' samples. Both conserved end residues are part of each CDR3. A D gene is named only where the DNA matches it firmly. Clone size is not always given. Where it is, it says once, few, many or a class for expanded clones.

>TRBD1|few|TRBV7-6|14|TRBJ1-2
TGTGCCAGCAGCTACGGACAGGGGGCCTATGGCTACACCTTC
CASSYGQGAYGYTF
>.|.|TRBV12-3/TRBV12-4|12|TRBJ2-7
TGTGCCAGCAGTTTTTCGGGGTCCGAGCAGTACTTC
CASSFSGSEQYF
>.|many|TRBV7-9|14|TRBJ2-1
TGTGCCAGCAGCTTAAGGGCTTTAGACAATGAGCAGTTCTTC
CASSLRALDNEQFF
>.|.|TRBV5-1|14|TRBJ2-4
TGCGCCAGCAGCTTGGAGTTAGCCAAAAACATTCAGTACTTC
CASSLELAKNIQYF
>.|.|TRBV19|12|TRBJ1-1
TGTGCCAGTAGTTTTTCGACCACTGAAGCTTTCTTT
CASSFSTTEAFF
>.|few|TRBV7-9|13|TRBJ2-7
TGTGCCAGCAGCCCGGACGTCGCCTACGAGCAGTACTTC
CASSPDVAYEQYF
>.|.|TRBV4-1|15|TRBJ1-2
TGCGCCAGCAGCCAAGGGTGGGGAACTAACTATGGCTACACCTTC
CASSQGWGTNYGYTF
>.|.|TRBV4-1|13|TRBJ2-5
TGCGCCAGCAGCCAAGGACCATGGGAGACCCAGTACTTC
CASSQGPWETQYF
>.|.|TRBV19|13|TRBJ1-2
TGTGCCAGTAGTATAGCACAGATCTATGGCTACACCTTC
CASSIAQIYGYTF
>.|many|TRBV6-6|17|TRBJ2-5
TGTGCCAGCAGTCGTACAGGGCTCAACTACGCCCCAGAGACCCAGTACTTC
CASSRTGLNYAPETQYF
>TRBD2|few|TRBV2|14|TRBJ2-1
TGTGCCAGCAGTGAACTAGCGGGGGCGGATGAGCAGTTCTTC
CASSELAGADEQFF
>.|.|TRBV27|16|TRBJ1-1
TGTGCCAGCAGCTTAATGGGGGCGGGAGAGTGGACTGAAGCTTTCTTT
CASSLMGAGEWTEAFF
>TRBD2|many|TRBV20-1|17|TRBJ2-3
TGCAGTGCTAGAGGACTAGCGGGGGGGCTCAGCACAGATACGCAGTATTTT
CSARGLAGGLSTDTQYF
>.|.|TRBV6-5|15|TRBJ2-3
TGTGCCAGCAGTTTGGGGGGACTTAAATCAGATACGCAGTATTTT
CASSLGGLKSDTQYF
>.|few|TRBV12-3/TRBV12-4|18|TRBJ1-1
TGTGCCAGCAGTTCTCTACGTTACTCCGGGGGCAGAGACACTGAAGCTTTCTTT
CASSSLRYSGGRDTEAFF
>.|.|TRBV12-3/TRBV12-4|14|TRBJ1-2
TGTGCCAGCAGCCCCATAGGACAGTTCTGGGGCTACACCTTC
CASSPIGQFWGYTF
>TRBD1|.|TRBV7-2|15|TRBJ2-5
TGTGCCAGCAGCTTAGACAGGGGGCGCGTAGAGACCCAGTACTTC
CASSLDRGRVETQYF
>TRBD2|many|TRBV7-8|16|TRBJ2-3
TGTGCCAGCAGCTTAGGGACTAGCGGGGGAGGGGATACGCAGTATTTT
CASSLGTSGGGDTQYF
>TRBD2|few|TRBV25-1|15|TRBJ2-7
TGTGCCAGCAGCGCTAGGGCTAGCGGGGGCTACGAGCAGTACTTC
CASSARASGGYEQYF
>.|.|TRBV7-8|14|TRBJ1-5
TGTGCCAGCAGAAGGGACGCTAGCAATCAGCCCCAGCATTTT
CASRRDASNQPQHF
>.|.|TRBV28|14|TRBJ2-7
TGTGCCAGCAGTCCTACGACATGGACCTACGAGCAGTACTTC
CASSPTTWTYEQYF
>TRBD1|many|TRBV11-3|17|TRBJ1-5
TGTGCCAGCAGCTGGCCCTCGGGACAGGGTATGGGGCAGCCCCAGCATTTT
CASSWPSGQGMGQPQHF
>.|.|TRBV12-3/TRBV12-4|15|TRBJ2-3
TGTGCCAGCAGTTCCCCCCAACCGGGCGCGGATACGCAGTATTTT
CASSSPQPGADTQYF
>.|few|TRBV14|14|TRBJ1-1
TGTGCCAGCAGCTTGGAAACAGATAACACTGAAGCTTTCTTT
CASSLETDNTEAFF
>.|.|TRBV11-2|13|TRBJ2-7
TGTGCCAGCAGCACGGGACTCGCCTACGAGCAGTACTTC
CASSTGLAYEQYF
>TRBD2|.|TRBV20-1|16|TRBJ2-5
TGCAGTGCTAGTCCGGGACTAGCGGGGGGTCAAGAGACCCAGTACTTC
CSASPGLAGGQETQYF
>.|few|TRBV18|14|TRBJ1-4
TGTGCCAGCTCACCACGGGGTTTCGAGGAAAAACTGTTTTTT
CASSPRGFEEKLFF
>TRBD2|few|TRBV7-2|19|TRBJ2-3
TGTGCCAGCAGCTTCCCCGGGACTAGCGGGGTGTGGGGCACAGATACGCAGTATTTT
CASSFPGTSGVWGTDTQYF
>.|few|TRBV18|15|TRBJ1-2
TGTGCCAGCTCACCTCCGGACAGATTTAACTATGGCTACACCTTC
CASSPPDRFNYGYTF
>.|.|TRBV12-3/TRBV12-4|12|TRBJ2-1
TGTGCCAGCAGTTGGGGCTACAATGAGCAGTTCTTC
CASSWGYNEQFF
>.|.|TRBV2|12|TRBJ2-7
TGTGCCAGCAGGGACACCCCCTACGAGCAGTACTTC
CASRDTPYEQYF
>TRBD1|.|TRBV29-1|13|TRBJ2-3
TGCAGCCCCAGCGAGGCAGGGGGTAATACGCAGTATTTT
CSPSEAGGNTQYF
>.|many|TRBV4-1|15|TRBJ1-1
TGCGCCAGCAGCCAAGACGGCGGTTTCGGCACTGAAGCTTTCTTT
CASSQDGGFGTEAFF
>TRBD2|few|TRBV6-6|17|TRBJ2-2
TGTGCCAGCAGTTACAGATTGGGGACTACGAACACCGGGGAGCTGTTTTTT
CASSYRLGTTNTGELFF
>.|many|TRBV7-8|15|TRBJ1-1
TGTGCCAGCAGCTTAGCCCCTTCCGGACGGCCTGAAGCTTTCTTT
CASSLAPSGRPEAFF
>.|.|TRBV7-6|16|TRBJ2-1
TGTGCCAGCAGCTCAACCCCGGTTAGCGACTACAATGAGCAGTTCTTC
CASSSTPVSDYNEQFF
>TRBD1|.|TRBV10-3|16|TRBJ1-2
TGTGCCATCAGGGACAGGGAGCCTCCTTCTAACTATGGCTACACCTTC
CAIRDREPPSNYGYTF
>.|few|TRBV20-1|15|TRBJ1-6
TGCAGTGCTAGGGAGGGGATAGGCTATAATTCACCCCTCCACTTT
CSAREGIGYNSPLHF
>.|.|TRBV7-6|14|TRBJ2-2
TGTGCCAGCAGCTTAGCGCTAGCAGACGGGGAGCTGTTTTTT
CASSLALADGELFF
>TRBD1|.|TRBV19|13|TRBJ2-1
TGTGCCAGTAGTATGGGACAGGGTGATGAGCAGTTCTTC
CASSMGQGDEQFF
>.|few|TRBV4-1|18|TRBJ2-2
TGCGCCAGCAGCCAAGATAAGACCCCCATAATGAACACCGGGGAGCTGTTTTTT
CASSQDKTPIMNTGELFF
>.|.|TRBV14|15|TRBJ1-1
TGTGCCAGCAGCCTGAGTATGGGGGGAGGCACTGAAGCTTTCTTT
CASSLSMGGGTEAFF
>.|.|TRBV5-1|17|TRBJ2-7
TGCGCCAGCAGCCCAGCGCGGGACAATATGCGTTCCTACGAGCAGTACTTC
CASSPARDNMRSYEQYF
>.|.|TRBV5-1|18|TRBJ2-6
TGCGCCAGCGGGTCTAGCCGGGGCCTGAGCTCTGGGGCCAACGTCCTGACTTTC
CASGSSRGLSSGANVLTF
>.|few|TRBV6-2/TRBV6-3|14|TRBJ2-3
TGTGCCAGCAGTTACCTGGTTAGCACAGATACGCAGTATTTT
CASSYLVSTDTQYF
>.|few|TRBV7-5|15|TRBJ1-6
.
CISVPEAYPHSPLHF
>.|.|TRBV7-8|12|TRBJ1-1
TGTGCCAGCAGCTCAGACAGTTTTGAAGCTTTCTTT
CASSSDSFEAFF
>TRBD1|many|TRBV12-3/TRBV12-4|15|TRBJ1-2
TGTGCCAGCAGAACCACAGGGGTGCGTAACTATGGCTACACCTTC
CASRTTGVRNYGYTF
>.|.|TRBV4-1|15|TRBJ1-1
TGCGCCAGCAGCCAAGTCACCCTAGGAGCCGGTGAAGCTTTCTTT
CASSQVTLGAGEAFF
>.|.|TRBV20-1|13|TRBJ1-4
TGCAGTGCTAGAGTGCCAACGGGTGAAAAACTGTTTTTT
CSARVPTGEKLFF
>TRBD2|few|TRBV27|15|TRBJ2-1
TGTGCCAGCCTAGGACTAGCGGGGGCCTACAATGAGCAGTTCTTC
CASLGLAGAYNEQFF
>TRBD2|.|TRBV20-1|17|TRBJ2-3
TGCAGTGCTAGCGTCAACCTAGCGGGGGGAGGGGCAGATACGCTGTATTTT
CSASVNLAGGGADTLYF
>TRBD2|many|TRBV27|15|TRBJ2-5
TGTGCCAGCAGTTCTGGACTAGCGGGGGCCCAGACCCAGTACTTC
CASSSGLAGAQTQYF
>.|.|TRBV27|14|TRBJ2-5
TGTGCCAGCAGTTTGGACCCCCGGGCAGAGACCCAGTACTTC
CASSLDPRAETQYF
>.|many|TRBV20-1|13|TRBJ2-1
TGCAGCGGGGAGGGGGTGGAGTACAATGAGCAGTTCTTC
CSGEGVEYNEQFF
>.|many|TRBV6-5|14|TRBJ2-3
TGTGCCAGCAGTTACTCGAATGGGCGCGATACGCAGTATTTT
CASSYSNGRDTQYF
>.|.|TRBV20-1|15|TRBJ1-5
TGCAGTGCTAGAGATACAGGTTATAGCAATCAGCCCCAGCATTTT
CSARDTGYSNQPQHF
>.|few|TRBV7-9|15|TRBJ2-1
TGTGCCAGCAGCTTAGGGCTTGTGGTCTACAATGAGCAGTTCTTC
CASSLGLVVYNEQFF